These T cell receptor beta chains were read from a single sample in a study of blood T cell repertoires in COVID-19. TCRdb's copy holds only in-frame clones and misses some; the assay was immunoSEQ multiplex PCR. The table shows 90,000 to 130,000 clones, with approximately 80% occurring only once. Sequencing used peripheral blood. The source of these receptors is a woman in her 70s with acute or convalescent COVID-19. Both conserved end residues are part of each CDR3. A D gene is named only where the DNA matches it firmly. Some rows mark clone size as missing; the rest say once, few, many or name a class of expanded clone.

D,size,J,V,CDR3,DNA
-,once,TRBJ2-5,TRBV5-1,CASSLVKETQYF,TGCGCCAGCAGCTTGGTCAAAGAGACCCAGTACTTC
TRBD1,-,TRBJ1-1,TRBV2,CASSEVVTGTAFF,TGTGCCAGCAGTGAAGTTGTGACAGGGACAGCTTTCTTT
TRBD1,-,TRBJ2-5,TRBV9,CASSAIPGQGEETQYF,TGTGCCAGCAGCGCCATCCCGGGACAGGGAGAAGAGACCCAGTACTTC
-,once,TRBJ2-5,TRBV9,CASTWGDGYQETQYF,TGTGCCAGCACATGGGGGGACGGGTACCAAGAGACCCAGTACTTC
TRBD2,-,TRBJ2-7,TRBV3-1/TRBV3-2,CASSPSSGGEQYF,TGTGCCAGCAGCCCCTCTAGCGGGGGGGAGCAGTACTTC
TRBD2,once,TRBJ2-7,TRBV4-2,CASSREGGRIYEQYF,TGTGCCAGCAGCCGAGAAGGCGGGAGAATCTACGAGCAGTACTTC
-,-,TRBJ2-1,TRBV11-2,CASSVVGGGNEQFF,TGTGCCAGCAGCGTGGTAGGGGGTGGCAATGAGCAGTTCTTC
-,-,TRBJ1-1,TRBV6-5,CASSRRTGNTEAFF,TGTGCCAGCAGTCGCCGGACGGGAAACACTGAAGCTTTCTTT
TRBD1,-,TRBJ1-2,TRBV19,CASTPGDRDGDGYTF,TGTGCCAGTACGCCGGGCGACAGGGACGGGGACGGCTACACCTTC
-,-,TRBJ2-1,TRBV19,CASSKANGPYNEQFF,TGTGCCAGTAGTAAAGCGAATGGCCCCTACAATGAGCAGTTCTTC
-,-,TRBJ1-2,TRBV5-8,CASNRRRPNYGYTF,TGTGCCAGCAACCGGAGAAGACCTAACTATGGCTACACCTTC
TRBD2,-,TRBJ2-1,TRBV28,CASSPTSGRGMEQFF,TGTGCCAGCAGTCCCACTAGCGGGAGGGGGATGGAGCAGTTCTTC
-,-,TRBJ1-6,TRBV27,CASRVGQWSSPLHF,TGTGCCAGCAGGGTAGGACAGTGGAGTTCACCCCTCCACTTT
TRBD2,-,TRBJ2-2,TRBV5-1,CASSLGAGVTGELFF,TGCGCCAGCAGCTTGGGAGCGGGAGTAACCGGGGAGCTGTTTTTT
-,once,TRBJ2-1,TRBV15,CATSLVQTDNEQFF,TGTGCCACCAGCCTCGTGCAGACAGACAATGAGCAGTTCTTC
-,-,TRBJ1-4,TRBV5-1,CASSLGGATNEKLFF,TGCGCCAGCAGCCTGGGGGGAGCAACTAATGAAAAACTGTTTTTT
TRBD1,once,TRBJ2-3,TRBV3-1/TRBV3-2,CASSLGTGPNTDTQYF,TGTGCCAGCAGCTTAGGGACAGGCCCTAACACAGATACGCAGTATTTT
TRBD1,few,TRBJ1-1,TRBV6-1,CASSGREGAERNTEAFF,TGTGCCAGCAGTGGTCGGGAGGGGGCCGAAAGGAACACTGAAGCTTTCTTT
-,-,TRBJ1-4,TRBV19,CASSVRVDEKLFF,TGTGCCAGTAGTGTGAGGGTAGATGAAAAACTGTTTTTT
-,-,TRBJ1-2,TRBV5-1,CASSPDNNYGYTF,TGCGCCAGCAGCCCGGACAATAACTATGGCTACACCTTC
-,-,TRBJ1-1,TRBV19,CASSMSPSNLEAFF,TGTGCCAGTAGTATGAGCCCGTCTAACCTTGAAGCTTTCTTT
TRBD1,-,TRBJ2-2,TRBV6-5,CASSRTGNTGELFF,TGTGCCAGCAGTCGGACAGGGAACACCGGGGAGCTGTTTTTT
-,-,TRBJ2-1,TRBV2,CASSEARVVDEQFF,TGTGCCAGCAGTGAAGCGCGGGTGGTCGATGAGCAGTTCTTC
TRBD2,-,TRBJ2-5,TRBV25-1,CASSEFQRGQETQYF,TGTGCCAGCAGTGAGTTCCAGCGGGGGCAAGAGACCCAGTACTTC
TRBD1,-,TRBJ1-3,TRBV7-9,CASSLNPGQISGNTIYF,TGTGCCAGCAGCTTAAATCCGGGACAGATCTCTGGAAACACCATATATTTT
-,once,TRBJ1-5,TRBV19,CASSTVFNRDSQPQHF,TGTGCCAGTAGTACCGTATTCAACAGGGATAGTCAGCCCCAGCATTTT
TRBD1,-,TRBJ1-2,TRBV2,CASSVRDRVAMTYGYTF,TGTGCCAGCAGTGTCCGGGACAGGGTGGCTATGACCTATGGCTACACCTTC
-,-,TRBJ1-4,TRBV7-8,CASSLREGGNEKLFF,TGTGCCAGCAGCTTAAGGGAGGGGGGTAATGAAAAACTGTTTTTT
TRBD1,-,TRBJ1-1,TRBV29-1,CSAHGQVNTEAFF,TGCAGCGCCCACGGACAGGTAAACACTGAAGCTTTCTTT
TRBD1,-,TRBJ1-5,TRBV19,CASSIQDRVDQPQHF,TGTGCCAGTAGTATACAGGACAGGGTTGATCAGCCCCAGCATTTT
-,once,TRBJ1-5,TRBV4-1,CASSQESGKPQHF,TGCGCCAGCAGCCAAGAATCCGGGAAGCCCCAGCATTTT
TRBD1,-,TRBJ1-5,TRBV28,CASLDRGGFSPQHF,TGTGCCAGTCTGGACAGGGGGGGATTTAGTCCCCAGCATTTT
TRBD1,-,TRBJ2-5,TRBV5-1,CASRPDRVQETQYF,TGCGCCAGCAGACCCGACAGGGTTCAAGAGACCCAGTACTTC
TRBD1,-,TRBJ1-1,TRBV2,CASRLRDRGEAFF,TGTGCCAGCAGGCTCCGGGACAGGGGTGAAGCTTTCTTT
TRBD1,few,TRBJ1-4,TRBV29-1,CSVDPTGLSEKLFF,TGCAGCGTTGACCCGACAGGGCTAAGCGAAAAACTGTTTTTT
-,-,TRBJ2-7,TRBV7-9,CASSLERTAGTGYEQYF,TGTGCCAGCAGCTTGGAGAGGACAGCCGGTACGGGGTACGAGCAGTACTTC
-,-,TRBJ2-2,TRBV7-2,CASSFRTGAGELFF,TGTGCCAGCAGCTTCCGGACGGGGGCCGGGGAGCTGTTTTTT
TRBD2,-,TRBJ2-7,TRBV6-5,CASSEILAGNEQYF,TGTGCCAGCAGCGAGATACTAGCGGGAAACGAGCAGTACTTC
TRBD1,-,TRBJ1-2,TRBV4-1,CASSQGPYGQANYGYTF,TGCGCCAGCAGCCAAGGACCCTATGGACAGGCTAACTATGGCTACACCTTC
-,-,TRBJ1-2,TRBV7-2,CASRRDLYGYTF,TGTGCCAGCAGGAGGGACTTATATGGCTACACCTTC
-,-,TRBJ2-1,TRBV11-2,CASSLAPELTQFF,TGTGCCAGCAGCTTAGCTCCCGAGCTCACCCAGTTCTTC
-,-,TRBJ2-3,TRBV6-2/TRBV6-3,CASSYQTAGLDTDTQYF,TGTGCCAGCAGTTACCAGACGGCGGGACTTGACACAGATACGCAGTATTTT
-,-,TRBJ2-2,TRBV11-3,CASSFNGGAGTGELFF,TGTGCCAGCAGCTTTAACGGGGGAGCGGGCACCGGGGAGCTGTTTTTT
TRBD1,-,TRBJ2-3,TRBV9,CASSARTGTTDTQYF,TGTGCCAGCAGCGCTCGGACAGGCACGACAGATACGCAGTATTTT
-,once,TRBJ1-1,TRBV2,CASQPRTNTEAFF,TGTGCCAGCCAACCAAGAACTAACACTGAAGCTTTCTTT
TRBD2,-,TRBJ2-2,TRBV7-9,CASSPLAANTGELFF,TGTGCCAGCAGCCCACTAGCGGCGAACACCGGGGAGCTGTTTTTT
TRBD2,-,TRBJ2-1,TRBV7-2,CASSSQTSGGAEQFF,TGTGCCAGCAGCTCCCAGACTAGCGGGGGGGCTGAGCAGTTCTTC
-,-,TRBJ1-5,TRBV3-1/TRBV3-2,CASSQDRSNQPQHF,TGTGCCAGCAGCCAAGATCGTAGCAATCAGCCCCAGCATTTT
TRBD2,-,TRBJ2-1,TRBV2,CASRYTSGGRNEQFF,TGTGCCAGCAGATACACTAGCGGGGGGCGGAATGAGCAGTTCTTC
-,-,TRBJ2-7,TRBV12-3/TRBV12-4,CASGYRAYEQYF,TGTGCCAGCGGTTACAGGGCCTACGAGCAGTACTTC
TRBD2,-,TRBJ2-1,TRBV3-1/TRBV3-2,CASSQAGLAGGPSNEQFF,TGTGCCAGCAGCCAAGCGGGACTAGCGGGGGGGCCAAGCAATGAGCAGTTCTTC
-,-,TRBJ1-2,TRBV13,CASSRVPGYTF,TGTGCCAGCAGCCGGGTTCCTGGCTACACCTTC